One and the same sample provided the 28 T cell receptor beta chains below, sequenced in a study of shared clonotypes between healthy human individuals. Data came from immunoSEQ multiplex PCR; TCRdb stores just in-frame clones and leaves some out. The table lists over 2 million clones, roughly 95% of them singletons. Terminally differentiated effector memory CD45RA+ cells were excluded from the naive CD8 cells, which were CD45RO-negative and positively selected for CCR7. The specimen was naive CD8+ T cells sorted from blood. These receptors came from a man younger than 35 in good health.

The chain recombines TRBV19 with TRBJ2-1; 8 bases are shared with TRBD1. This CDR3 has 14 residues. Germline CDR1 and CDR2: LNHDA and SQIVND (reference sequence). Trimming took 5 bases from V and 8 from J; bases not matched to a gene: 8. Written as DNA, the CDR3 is TGTGCCAGTAGTCTGTCAGGGGGCGACGATGAGCAGTTCTTC. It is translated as CASSLSGGDDEQFF.

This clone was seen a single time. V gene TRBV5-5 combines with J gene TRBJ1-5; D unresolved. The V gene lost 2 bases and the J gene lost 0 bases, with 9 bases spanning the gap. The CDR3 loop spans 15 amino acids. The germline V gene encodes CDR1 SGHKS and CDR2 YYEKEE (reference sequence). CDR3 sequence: CASSLGVYSNQPQHF. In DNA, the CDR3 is TGTGCCAGCAGCTTAGGAGTCTATAGCAATCAGCCCCAGCATTTT.

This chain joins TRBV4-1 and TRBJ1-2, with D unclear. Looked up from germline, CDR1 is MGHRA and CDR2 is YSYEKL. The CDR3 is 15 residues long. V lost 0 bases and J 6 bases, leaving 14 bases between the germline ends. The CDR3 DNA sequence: TGCGCCAGCAGCCAAGATCCCAGGCCCTCCAATGGCTACACCTTC. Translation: CASSQDPRPSNGYTF.

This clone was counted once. The CDR3: CASSPDFGRDYEQYF. CDR3 sequence (DNA): TGTGCCAGCAGTCCCGACTTCGGGCGGGACTACGAGCAGTACTTC. The V call is TRBV6-6, the J call TRBJ2-7; tentatively, D is TRBD2 (6 bases). The CDR3 covers 15 residues. Deletions cut 5 bases from V and 3 bases from J, with 17 bases between. Germline assignment: CDR1 MNHNY and CDR2 SVGAGI (reference sequence).

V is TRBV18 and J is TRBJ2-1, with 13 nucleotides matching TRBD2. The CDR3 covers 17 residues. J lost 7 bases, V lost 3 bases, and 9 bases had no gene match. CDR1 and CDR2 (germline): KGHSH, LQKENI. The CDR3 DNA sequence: TGTGCCAGCTCACCCCCCTGGACTAGCGGGAGTAATAATGAGCAGTTCTTC. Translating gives CASSPPWTSGSNNEQFF.

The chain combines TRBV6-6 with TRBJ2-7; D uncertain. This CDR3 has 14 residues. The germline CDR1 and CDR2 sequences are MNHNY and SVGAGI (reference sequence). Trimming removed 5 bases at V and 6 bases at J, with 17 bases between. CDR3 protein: CASSAAPVGSEQYF. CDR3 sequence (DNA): TGTGCCAGCAGTGCGGCCCCAGTTGGGTCCGAGCAGTACTTC.

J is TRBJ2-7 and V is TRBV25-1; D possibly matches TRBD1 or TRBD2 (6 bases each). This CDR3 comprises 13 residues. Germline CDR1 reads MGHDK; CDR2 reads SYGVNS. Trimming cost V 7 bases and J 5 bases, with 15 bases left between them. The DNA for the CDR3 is TGTGCCAGCATGGGGAAGGGGGGCCACGAGCAGTACTTC. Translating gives CASMGKGGHEQYF.

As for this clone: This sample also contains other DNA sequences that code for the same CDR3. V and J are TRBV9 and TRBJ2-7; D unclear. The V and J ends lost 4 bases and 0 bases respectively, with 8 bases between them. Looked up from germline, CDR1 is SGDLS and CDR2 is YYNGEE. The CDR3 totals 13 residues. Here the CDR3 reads CASSPSPSYEQYF. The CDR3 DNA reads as TGTGCCAGCAGCCCTAGTCCCTCCTACGAGCAGTACTTC.

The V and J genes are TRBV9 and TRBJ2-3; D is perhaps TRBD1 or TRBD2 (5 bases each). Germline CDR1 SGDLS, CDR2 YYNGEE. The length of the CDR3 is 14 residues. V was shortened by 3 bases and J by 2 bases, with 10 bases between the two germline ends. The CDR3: CASSADGATDTQYF. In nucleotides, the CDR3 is TGTGCCAGCAGCGCAGACGGGGCCACAGATACGCAGTATTTT.

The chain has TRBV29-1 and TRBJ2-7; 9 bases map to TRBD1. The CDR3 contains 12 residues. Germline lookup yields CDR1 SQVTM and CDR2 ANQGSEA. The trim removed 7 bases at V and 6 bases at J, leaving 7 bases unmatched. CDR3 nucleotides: TGCAGCGCCCGGACAGGGGAGGCCGAGCAGTACTTC. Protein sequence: CSARTGEAEQYF.

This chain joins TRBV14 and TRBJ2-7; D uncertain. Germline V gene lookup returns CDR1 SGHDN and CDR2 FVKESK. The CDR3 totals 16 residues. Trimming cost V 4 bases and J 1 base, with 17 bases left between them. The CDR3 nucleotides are TGTGCCAGCAGCCCGATGTCTGGACCGCCGTCCTACGAGCAGTACTTC. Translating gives CASSPMSGPPSYEQYF. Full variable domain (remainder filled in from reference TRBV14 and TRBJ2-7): EAGVTQFPSHSVIEKGQTVTLRCDPISGHDNLYWYRRVMGKEIKFLLHFVKESKQDESGMPNNRFLAERTGGTYSTLKVQPAELEDSGVYFCASSPMSGPPSYEQYFGPGTRLTVT.

The CDR3 is CASSLHSAGGTEAFF. CDR3 in DNA: TGCGCCAGCAGCCTGCACTCCGCGGGGGGCACTGAAGCTTTCTTT. The rearrangement uses TRBV5-1 and TRBJ1-1; tentative D call: TRBD1 (5 bases). Trimming removed 4 bases at V and 4 bases at J, with 17 bases between. The CDR3 has 15 amino acids. From germline, CDR1 is SGHRS and CDR2 YFSETQ.

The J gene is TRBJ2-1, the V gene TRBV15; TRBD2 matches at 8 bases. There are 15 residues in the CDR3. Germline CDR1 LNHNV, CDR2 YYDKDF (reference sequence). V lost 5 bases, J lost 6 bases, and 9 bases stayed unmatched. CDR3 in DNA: TGTGCCACCAGCCCCCCGGGACTAGACGCCAATGAGCAGTTCTTC. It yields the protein CATSPPGLDANEQFF. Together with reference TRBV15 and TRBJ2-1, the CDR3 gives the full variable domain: DAMVIQNPRYQVTQFGKPVTLSCSQTLNHNVMYWYQQKSSQAPKLLFHYYDKDFNNEADTPDNFQSRRPNTSFCFLDIRSPGLGDTAMYLCATSPPGLDANEQFFGPGTRLTVL.

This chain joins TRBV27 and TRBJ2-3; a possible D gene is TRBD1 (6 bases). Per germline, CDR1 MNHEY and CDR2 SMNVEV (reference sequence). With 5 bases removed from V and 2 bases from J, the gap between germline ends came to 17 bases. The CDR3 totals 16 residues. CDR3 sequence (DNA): TGTGCCAGCAGTCCATCCCAGGGGCCGTACACAGATACGCAGTATTTT. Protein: CASSPSQGPYTDTQYF.

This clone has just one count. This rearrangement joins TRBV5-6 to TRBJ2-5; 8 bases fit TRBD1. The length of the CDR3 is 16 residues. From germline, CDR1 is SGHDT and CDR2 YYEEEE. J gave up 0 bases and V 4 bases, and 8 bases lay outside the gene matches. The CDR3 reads CASSETGASYQETQYF. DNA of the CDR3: TGTGCCAGCAGCGAGACAGGGGCTTCGTACCAAGAGACCCAGTACTTC.

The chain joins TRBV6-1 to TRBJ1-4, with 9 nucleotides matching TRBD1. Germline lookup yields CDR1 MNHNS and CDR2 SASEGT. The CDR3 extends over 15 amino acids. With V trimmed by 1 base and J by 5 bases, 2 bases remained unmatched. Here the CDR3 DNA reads TGTGCCAGCAGTGAAGTGGGGACAGGGAATGAAAAACTGTTTTTT. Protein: CASSEVGTGNEKLFF.

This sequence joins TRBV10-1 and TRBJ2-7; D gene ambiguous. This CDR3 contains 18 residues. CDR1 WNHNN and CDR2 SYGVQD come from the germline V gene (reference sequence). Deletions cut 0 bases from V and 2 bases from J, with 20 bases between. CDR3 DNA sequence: TGCGCCAGCAGTGAGTCGAGAAGTTTTTGGAGCTCCACCTACGAGCAGTACTTC. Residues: CASSESRSFWSSTYEQYF.

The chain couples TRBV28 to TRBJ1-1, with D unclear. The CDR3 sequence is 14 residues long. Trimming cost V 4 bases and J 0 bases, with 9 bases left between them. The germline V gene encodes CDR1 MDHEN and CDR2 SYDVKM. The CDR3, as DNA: TGTGCCAGCAGTTCACAGCTCATGAACACTGAAGCTTTCTTT. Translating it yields CASSSQLMNTEAFF.

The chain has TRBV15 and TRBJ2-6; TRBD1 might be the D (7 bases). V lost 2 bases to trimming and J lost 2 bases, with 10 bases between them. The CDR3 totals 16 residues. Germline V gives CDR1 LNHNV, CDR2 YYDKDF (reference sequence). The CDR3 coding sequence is TGTGCCACCAGCAGACCAGGGGGGCCTGGGGCCAACGTCCTGACTTTC. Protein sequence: CATSRPGGPGANVLTF.

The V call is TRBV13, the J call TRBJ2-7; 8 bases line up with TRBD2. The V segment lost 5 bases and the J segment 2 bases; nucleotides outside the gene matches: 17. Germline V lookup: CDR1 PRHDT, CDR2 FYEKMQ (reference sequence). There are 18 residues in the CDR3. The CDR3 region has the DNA TGTGCCAGCAGCCCGCAAGGGGGAAGCGGGAGTTTCCCCTACGAGCAGTACTTC. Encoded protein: CASSPQGGSGSFPYEQYF.

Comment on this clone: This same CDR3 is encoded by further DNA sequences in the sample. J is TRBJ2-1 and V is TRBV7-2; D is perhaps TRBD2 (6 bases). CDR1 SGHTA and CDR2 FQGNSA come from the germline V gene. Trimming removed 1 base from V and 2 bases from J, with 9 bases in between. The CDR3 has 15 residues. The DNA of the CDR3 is TGTGCCAGCAGCTTAGTGGCGGGGACCTACAATGAGCAGTTCTTC. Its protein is CASSLVAGTYNEQFF.

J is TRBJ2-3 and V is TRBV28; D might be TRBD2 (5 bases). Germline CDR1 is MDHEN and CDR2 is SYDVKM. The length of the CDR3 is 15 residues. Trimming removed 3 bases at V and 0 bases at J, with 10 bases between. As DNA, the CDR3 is TGTGCCAGCAGTTTCGGGGTATCGAGCACAGATACGCAGTATTTT. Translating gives CASSFGVSSTDTQYF.

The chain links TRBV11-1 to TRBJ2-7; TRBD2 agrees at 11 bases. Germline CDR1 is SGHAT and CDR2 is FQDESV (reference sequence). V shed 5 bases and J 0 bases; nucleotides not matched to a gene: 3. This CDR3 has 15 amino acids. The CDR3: CASSAGLADSYEQYF. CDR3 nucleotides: TGTGCCAGCAGCGCGGGACTAGCGGACTCCTACGAGCAGTACTTC.

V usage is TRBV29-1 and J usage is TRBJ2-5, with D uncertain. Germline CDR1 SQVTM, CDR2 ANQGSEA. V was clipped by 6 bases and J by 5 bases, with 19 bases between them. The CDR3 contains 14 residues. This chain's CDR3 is CSVWLKSSGETQYF. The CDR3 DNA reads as TGCAGCGTGTGGCTTAAAAGCTCGGGCGAGACCCAGTACTTC.

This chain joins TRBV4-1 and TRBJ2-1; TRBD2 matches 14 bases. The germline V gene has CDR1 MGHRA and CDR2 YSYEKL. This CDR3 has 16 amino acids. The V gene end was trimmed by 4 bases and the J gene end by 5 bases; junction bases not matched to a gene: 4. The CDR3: CASSPGLAGANNEQFF. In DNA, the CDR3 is TGCGCCAGCAGCCCGGGACTAGCGGGAGCAAACAATGAGCAGTTCTTC.

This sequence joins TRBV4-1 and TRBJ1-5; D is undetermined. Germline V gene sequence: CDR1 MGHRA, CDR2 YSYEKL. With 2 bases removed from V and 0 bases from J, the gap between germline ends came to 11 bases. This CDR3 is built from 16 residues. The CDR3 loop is CASSQIPTDSNQPQHF. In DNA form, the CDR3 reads TGCGCCAGCAGCCAAATTCCCACGGATAGCAATCAGCCCCAGCATTTT.

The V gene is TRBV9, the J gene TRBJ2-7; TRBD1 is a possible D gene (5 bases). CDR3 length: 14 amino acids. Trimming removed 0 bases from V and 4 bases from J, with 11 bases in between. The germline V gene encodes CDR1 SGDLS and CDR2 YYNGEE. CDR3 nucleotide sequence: TGTGCCAGCAGCGTAGGTCTGGACAATTACGAGCAGTACTTC. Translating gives CASSVGLDNYEQYF.

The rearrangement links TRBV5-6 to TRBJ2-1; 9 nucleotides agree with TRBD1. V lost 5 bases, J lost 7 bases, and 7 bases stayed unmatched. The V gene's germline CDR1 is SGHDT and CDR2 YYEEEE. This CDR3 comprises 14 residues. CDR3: CASRWGQGKNEQFF. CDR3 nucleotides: TGTGCCAGCAGGTGGGGACAGGGTAAGAATGAGCAGTTCTTC.